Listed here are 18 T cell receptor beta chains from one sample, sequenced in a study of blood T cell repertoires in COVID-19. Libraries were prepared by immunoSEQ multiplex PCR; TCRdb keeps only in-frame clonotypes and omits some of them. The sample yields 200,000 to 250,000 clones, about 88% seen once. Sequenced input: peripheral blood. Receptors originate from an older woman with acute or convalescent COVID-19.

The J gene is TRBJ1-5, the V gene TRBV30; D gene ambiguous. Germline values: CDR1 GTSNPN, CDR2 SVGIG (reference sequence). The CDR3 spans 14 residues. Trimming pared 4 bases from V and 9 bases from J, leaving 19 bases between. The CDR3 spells CAWTPWSSPGPQHF. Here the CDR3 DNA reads TGTGCCTGGACCCCGTGGAGCTCCCCTGGGCCCCAGCATTTT.

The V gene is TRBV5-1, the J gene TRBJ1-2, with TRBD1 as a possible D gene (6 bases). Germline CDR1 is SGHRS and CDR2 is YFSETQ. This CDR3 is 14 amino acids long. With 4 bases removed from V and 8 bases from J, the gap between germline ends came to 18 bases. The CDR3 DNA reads TGCGCCAGCAGCCCGGGGGGGCAGGGGATCGGCTACACCTTC. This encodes CASSPGGQGIGYTF.

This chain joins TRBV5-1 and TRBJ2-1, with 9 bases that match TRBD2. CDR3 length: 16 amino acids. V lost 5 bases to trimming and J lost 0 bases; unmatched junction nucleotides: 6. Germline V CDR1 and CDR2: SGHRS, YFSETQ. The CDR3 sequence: CASRSSGGISYNEQFF. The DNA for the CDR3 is TGCGCCAGCAGATCGAGCGGGGGGATCTCCTACAATGAGCAGTTCTTC. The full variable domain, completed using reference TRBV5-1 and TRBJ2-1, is KAGVTQTPRYLIKTRGQQVTLSCSPISGHRSVSWYQQTPGQGLQFLFEYFSETQRNKGNFPGRFSGRQFSNSRSEMNVSTLELGDSALYLCASRSSGGISYNEQFFGPGTRLTVL.

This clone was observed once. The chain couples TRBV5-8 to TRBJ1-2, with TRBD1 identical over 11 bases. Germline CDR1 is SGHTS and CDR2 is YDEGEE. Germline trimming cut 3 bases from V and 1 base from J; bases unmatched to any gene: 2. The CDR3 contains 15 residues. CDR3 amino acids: CASSSGTGGNYGYTF. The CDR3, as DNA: TGTGCCAGCAGCTCCGGGACAGGGGGTAACTATGGCTACACCTTC. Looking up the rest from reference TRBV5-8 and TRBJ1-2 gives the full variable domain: EAGVTQSPTHLIKTRGQQATLRCSPISGHTSVYWYQQALGLGLQFLLWYDEGEERNRGNFPPRFSGRQFPNYSSELNVNALELEDSALYLCASSSGTGGNYGYTFGSGTRLTVV.

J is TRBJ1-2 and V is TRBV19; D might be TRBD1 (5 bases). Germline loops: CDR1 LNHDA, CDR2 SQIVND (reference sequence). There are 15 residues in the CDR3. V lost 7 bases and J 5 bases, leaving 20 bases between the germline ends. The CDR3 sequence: CASTPWGGESYGYTF. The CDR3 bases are TGTGCCAGTACCCCCTGGGGGGGGGAAAGTTATGGCTACACCTTC.

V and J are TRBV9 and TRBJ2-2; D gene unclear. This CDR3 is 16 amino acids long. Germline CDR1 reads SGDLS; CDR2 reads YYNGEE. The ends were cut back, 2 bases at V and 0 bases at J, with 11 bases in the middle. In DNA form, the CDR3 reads TGTGCCAGCAGCGTTGGGCTAAGAGCGAACACCGGGGAGCTGTTTTTT. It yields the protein CASSVGLRANTGELFF.

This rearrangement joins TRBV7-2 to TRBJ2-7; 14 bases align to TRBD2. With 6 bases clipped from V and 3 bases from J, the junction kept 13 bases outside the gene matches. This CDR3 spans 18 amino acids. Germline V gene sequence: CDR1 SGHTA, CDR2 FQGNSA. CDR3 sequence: CASSSGTSGGPPYYEQYF. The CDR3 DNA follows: TGTGCCAGCAGTTCCGGGACTAGCGGGGGCCCACCCTACTACGAGCAGTACTTC.

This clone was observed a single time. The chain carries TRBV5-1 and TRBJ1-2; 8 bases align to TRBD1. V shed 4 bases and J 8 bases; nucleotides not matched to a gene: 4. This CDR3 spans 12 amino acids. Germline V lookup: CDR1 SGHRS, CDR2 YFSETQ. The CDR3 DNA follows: TGCGCCAGCAGCACAGACAGGGGAGGCTACACCTTC. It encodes CASSTDRGGYTF.

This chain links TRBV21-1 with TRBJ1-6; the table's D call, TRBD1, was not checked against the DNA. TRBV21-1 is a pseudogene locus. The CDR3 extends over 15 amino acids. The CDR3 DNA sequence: TGTGCCAGCAGCAACATACAGGGGGCTAATTCACCCCTCCACTTT. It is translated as CASSNIQGANSPLHF.

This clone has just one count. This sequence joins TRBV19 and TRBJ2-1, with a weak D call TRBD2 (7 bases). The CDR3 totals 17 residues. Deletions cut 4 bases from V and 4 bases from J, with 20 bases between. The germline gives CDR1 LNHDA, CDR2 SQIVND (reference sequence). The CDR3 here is CASSRARGALDYNEQFF. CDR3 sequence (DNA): TGTGCCAGTAGTAGGGCTCGGGGGGCTCTAGATTACAATGAGCAGTTCTTC.

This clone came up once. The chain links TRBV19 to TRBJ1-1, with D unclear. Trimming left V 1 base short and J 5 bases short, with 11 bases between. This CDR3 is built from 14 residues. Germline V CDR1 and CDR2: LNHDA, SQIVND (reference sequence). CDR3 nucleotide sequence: TGTGCCAGTAGTATAGGAGGGTTGGGAACTGAAGCTTTCTTT. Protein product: CASSIGGLGTEAFF.

In DNA, the CDR3 is TGTGCCACCAGCAACAGGAAGGGTTTCGACGAGCAGTACTTC. Its translation is CATSNRKGFDEQYF. The rearrangement links TRBV15 to TRBJ2-7; D may be TRBD1 (5 bases). The CDR3 runs to 14 residues. V was pared by 4 bases and J by 5 bases, with 15 bases between. Germline CDR1 reads LNHNV; CDR2 reads YYDKDF (reference sequence).

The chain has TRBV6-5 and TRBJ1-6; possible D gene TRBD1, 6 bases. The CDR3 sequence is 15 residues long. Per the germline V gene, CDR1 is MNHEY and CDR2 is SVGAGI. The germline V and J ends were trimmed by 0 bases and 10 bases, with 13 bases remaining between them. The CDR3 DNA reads TGTGCCAGCAGTTACTCGGACAGTAGGACCTCACCCCTCCACTTT. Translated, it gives CASSYSDSRTSPLHF.

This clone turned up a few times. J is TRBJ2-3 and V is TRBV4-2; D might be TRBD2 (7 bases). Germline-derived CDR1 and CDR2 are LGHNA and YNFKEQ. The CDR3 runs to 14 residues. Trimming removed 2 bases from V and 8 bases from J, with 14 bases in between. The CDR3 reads CASSQNRGGGTQYF. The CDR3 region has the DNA TGTGCCAGCAGCCAAAATAGGGGGGGTGGTACGCAGTATTTT.

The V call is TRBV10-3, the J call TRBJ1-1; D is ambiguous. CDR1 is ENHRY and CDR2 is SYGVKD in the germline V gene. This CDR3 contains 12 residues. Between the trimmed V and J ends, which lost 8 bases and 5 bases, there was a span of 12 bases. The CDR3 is CAIRISETEAFF. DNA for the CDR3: TGTGCCATCCGGATCTCGGAGACTGAAGCTTTCTTT.

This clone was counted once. CDR3 in amino acids: CASRASGLSTDTQYF. The CDR3 DNA reads as TGTGCCAGCAGAGCTAGCGGTTTAAGCACAGATACGCAGTATTTT. The chain employs TRBV6-5 and TRBJ2-3; 7 nucleotides match TRBD2. Looked up from germline, CDR1 is MNHEY and CDR2 is SVGAGI. This CDR3 has 15 amino acids. Unmatched junction bases numbered 6, after V lost 6 bases and J lost 0 bases.

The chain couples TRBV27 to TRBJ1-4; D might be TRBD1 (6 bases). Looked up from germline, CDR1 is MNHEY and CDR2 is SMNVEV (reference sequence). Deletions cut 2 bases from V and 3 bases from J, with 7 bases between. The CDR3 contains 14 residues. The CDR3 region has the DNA TGTGCCAGCAGTTTAGGACAGCCTAATGAAAAACTGTTTTTT. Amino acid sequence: CASSLGQPNEKLFF.

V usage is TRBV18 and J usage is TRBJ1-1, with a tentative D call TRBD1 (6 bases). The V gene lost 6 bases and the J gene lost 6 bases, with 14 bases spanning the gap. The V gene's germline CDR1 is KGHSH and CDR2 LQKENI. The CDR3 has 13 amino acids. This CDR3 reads CASSRVEGAEAFF. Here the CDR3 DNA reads TGTGCCAGCTCCCGGGTCGAGGGGGCTGAAGCTTTCTTT.